Reported below is one T cell receptor beta chain. Its antigen is currently unknown. Profiled with immunoSEQ multiplex PCR; TCRdb holds only in-frame clones, not every one. The table lists about 10,000 clones. The CDR3 is 11 residues long. The DNA is not on file. Germline V gives CDR1 SGHRS, CDR2 YFSETQ. The sample originates from a study of synovial regulatory T cells in juvenile arthritis. Study background: A few patients were therapy-naive; several received methotrexate alone.

Study-wide results and caveats: CDR3 overlap with synovial Tregs was higher for iaTregs than other blood Tregs. Blood Treg cells that were inflammation-associated showed lower TCR diversity than other blood Treg cells.

Median age about 12 years (roughly 2.3-25); median disease duration around seven years (0.2-19.1). Sequenced input: Treg cells from blood. The subset was: remaining (HLA-DR-negative) circulating blood Treg cells. This sequence originates from a donor aged 2-30 years with juvenile idiopathic arthritis. The chain combines TRBV5-1 with TRBJ2-7; TCRdb reports TRBD2, a call that lacks DNA to check it against. The CDR3: CASSSSYEQYF.